Listed here is a single T cell receptor beta chain. Its cognate antigen is unknown. The data derive from a study of T cell repertoires in cytomegalovirus infection. Study-wide background: It can be stated that public TCR beta signatures indicated CMV infection as well as a matching HLA type.

TCRdb itself ran the reads through MiXCR, one entry per CDR3 protein. The repertoire includes 370,000 or so distinct CDR3 sequences, roughly 34% of them detected once, and about 14% sits in the top ten. There are 13 residues in the CDR3. Germline V gene data show CDR1 as DFQATT and CDR2 as SNEGSKA (reference sequence). V lost 5 bases and J 3 bases, leaving 13 bases between the germline ends. Study observations and caveats: In two of eight donors, the top clonotype was HLA-C-restricted CMV-specific. Summed public TCR beta family frequency identified CMV carriers bearing the relevant HLA.

The sequences come from cultured PBMCs, collected from culture after CMV antigen stimulation. The V gene is TRBV20-1, the J gene TRBJ1-2; D perhaps matches TRBD1 (6 bases). The TCR originated in a human donor in good health (CMV status not recorded). Some clones in this sample may be carry-over from other donors' samples. The CDR3: CSAEEQGHYGYTF. For the CDR3, the DNA is TGCAGTGCTGAGGAACAGGGACACTATGGCTACACCTTC.